This T cell receptor beta chain was retrieved from a study of blood T cell repertoires in COVID-19 (dated by TCRdb to 2020 to 2021). In the study overall: Collaborator samples came from the United States, Italy and Spain and covered acute and convalescent phases of COVID-19. The prospective study material was composed of cDNA or gDNA derived from T cells, B-cell-depleted T cells, or PBMCs. Deeply sampled blood TCRbeta repertoires from subjects exposed to, actively infected with, or recovered from COVID-19 were included in the dataset. The repertoires were made available in a free public database intended to serve as a resource for research on the immune response to SARS-CoV-2. Samples were obtained from the ongoing ImmuneRACE study (first 160 participants) and from approximately 1,200 subjects provided by 6 global collaborators. Sample metadata almost always included a de-identified subject ID, COVID-19 status, age in years and sex. Where available, HLA class I and class II types were obtained from metadata supplied by the sample provider rather than from assay-based typing. Results and caveats for the whole study, not just this receptor: The quantity of clinical and demographic metadata differed by source and by participant and was supplied without curation.

Comment on this clone: What antigen it recognizes has not been identified. No qualities accompany the bases; no much larger clone lies one base away.

TCRbeta CDR3 regions were amplified from genomic DNA by means of the immunoSEQ Assay, a bias-controlled multiplex PCR. Per the source publication's procedure: Nucleated cell counts per sample were estimated from amplification of reference gene primers within the assay. To quantify the absolute abundance of each unique TCRbeta CDR3 rearrangement, sequence reads were collapsed and filtered. Productive Simpson clonality was computed per sample as the square root of Simpson's diversity index over productive rearrangements. Drawn from immuneACCESS, this table holds only the in-frame rearrangements with V and J called that TCRdb kept. Clones are partly lost; checked studies trace under half to an unresolved V gene and leave the rest unexplained. V and J calls and clone size are copied from that table; D and trimming were computed from the DNA. For this sample the table gives a few hundred thousand clones, of which approximately 90% were detected only once. Around 0.94% of the sample belongs to the ten largest clones.

The CDR3 runs 13 residues from the cysteine to the phenylalanine. Only the CDR3 DNA is retained, 39 bases long and in frame from the first base. V lost 6 bases and J lost 2 bases; the stretch between them is 10 bases long. Participants in the prospective study were aged roughly 18 to 100 years, lived in some 24 United States geographic areas, and enrolled through a virtual design. To assign participants to cohorts, the prospective study relied on clinical history that participants themselves reported in a screening survey and a study questionnaire. Exposed participants were defined as having been in contact with someone with a PCR-confirmed or clinician-diagnosed COVID-19 case within 2 weeks of study entry. Each participant in the prospective study had whole blood, serum and a nasopharyngeal or oropharyngeal swab collected by mobile phlebotomists. Additional blood draws and questionnaires over an approximately two-month period could optionally be provided by prospective study participants. Before DNA extraction, blood samples from the prospective study were shipped at room temperature or frozen.

The source of this sequence is a middle-aged woman who had been exposed to COVID-19. Recombination linked TRBV12-3 or TRBV12-4 to TRBJ1-2; TRBD1 is possibly the D segment (5 matching bases). Sequencing was carried out using PBMCs or T cells enriched from blood (not recorded which). The nucleotide sequence is given as TGTGCCAGCAGAACAGGCCCGAACTATGGCTACACCTTC. Translated, it reads CASRTGPNYGYTF.